Reported below is one T cell receptor beta chain. V lost 4 bases, J lost 7 bases, and 7 bases stayed unmatched. CDR3 length: 15 residues. Germline loops: CDR1 SEHNR, CDR2 FQNEAQ (reference sequence). TCRdb's table, derived via immunoSEQ multiplex PCR, lists solely in-frame clones and lacks some. In the table there are 200,000 to 300,000 clones, 80% to 90% of which are singletons. This sample was taken from a study of blood T cell repertoires in COVID-19. The chain has TRBV7-9 and TRBJ1-4; 9 bases fit TRBD1. The source material was peripheral blood. This TCR was sampled from a woman in her 70s with acute or convalescent COVID-19. CDR3 loop: CASSSTGGLGEKLFF. In DNA, the CDR3 is TGTGCCAGCAGCTCCACAGGGGGCTTGGGTGAAAAACTGTTTTTT.